The 4 T cell receptor beta chains given below trace back to one sample, sequenced in a study of PD-1 blockade in classical Hodgkin lymphoma. Time point indicated: cycle 4 day 1 (C4D1), after more than five weeks of nivolumab. Every one of the patients relapsed after autologous stem cell transplantation (brentuximab vedotin exposure was variable). Purified CD4+ T cells were obtained from thawed PBMCs through magnetic negative selection. Assay: immunoSEQ multiplex PCR; the TCRdb copy retains only in-frame clones and omits some. Of about 17,000 clones listed, around 72% are singletons. The sample in question was CD4+ T cells from blood, obtained before the fourth cycle of nivolumab. The receptors were gathered from a human donor with classical Hodgkin lymphoma.

This chain joins TRBV28 and TRBJ1-2, with 11 bases identical to TRBD1. This CDR3 has 15 residues. The V and J ends lost 6 bases and 5 bases, in that order; junction bases with no gene match: 8. Germline V gene lookup returns CDR1 MDHEN and CDR2 SYDVKM. CDR3 loop: CASRPPDRGLYGYTF. CDR3 DNA sequence: TGTGCCAGCAGACCACCGGACAGGGGGCTTTATGGCTACACCTTC.

J is TRBJ1-2 and V is TRBV16, with D unclear. CDR1 and CDR2 (germline): KGHSY, FQNENV. Trimming removed 2 bases from V and 2 bases from J, with 6 bases in between. The CDR3 totals 13 residues. CDR3 DNA: TGTGCCAGCAGCCAAGACCCCAACTATGGCTACACCTTC. Translation: CASSQDPNYGYTF. Supplemented by reference TRBV16 and TRBJ1-2, the full variable domain reads GEEVAQTPKHLVRGEGQKAKLYCAPIKGHSYVFWYQQVLKNEFKFLISFQNENVFDETGMPKERFSAKCLPNSPCSLEIQATKLEDSAVYFCASSQDPNYGYTFGSGTRLTVV.

DNA of the CDR3: TGTGCCAGCCCCCCAGGCGGGATACACTACGAGCAGTACTTC. The encoded protein is CASPPGGIHYEQYF. The gene calls are TRBV7-7 and TRBJ2-7; D is possibly TRBD2 (6 bases). Germline lookup yields CDR1 SSHAT and CDR2 FNYEAQ (reference sequence). The CDR3 is 14 amino acids. The V and J ends lost 8 bases and 3 bases respectively, with 17 bases between them.

V and J are TRBV27 and TRBJ1-2; 8 nucleotides agree with TRBD1. This CDR3 contains 13 residues. The ends lost 6 bases at V and 7 bases at J; junction bases unmatched: 7. The germline V gene encodes CDR1 MNHEY and CDR2 SMNVEV (reference sequence). DNA of the CDR3: TGTGCCAGCAGCAACCCGACAGGGGCTGGCTACACCTTC. This gives the protein CASSNPTGAGYTF.